This section outlines one TCR beta chain sequence together with its context. At least ten counts were recorded for this clonotype. The antigen this receptor binds is unknown. Qualities for individual bases were not recorded, and no much larger clone is one base off. Sequencing took place on an Illumina HiSeq 1500. TCRdb reanalyzed the raw reads on its own, using fastp at Q25 for trimming and MiXCR for clone calling, and kept in-frame beta chains. Each CDR3 protein gets just one entry, which takes the most common genes and DNA from the rows behind it. The sample includes some 77,000 distinct CDR3 sequences, with more than 3% observed a single time. The ten largest clones represent 4.6% of the sample. For CDR1 and CDR2, the germline V gene (reference sequence) lists SGHNT and YYREEE. The CDR3 has 14 amino acids, counting the end cysteine and phenylalanine. Just the 42-base CDR3 DNA is kept, in frame starting at base 1. Unmatched junction bases come to 7, with V trimmed by 4 bases and J by 5 bases.

This record comes from a study of T cell repertoires in cytomegalovirus infection (dated by TCRdb to the late 2010s). Turning to the overall study: Because public TCR beta signatures pointed to carriage of CMV infection together with the matching HLA type, the HLA type of each donor mattered for the analysis.

Findings and caveats that apply to the study as a whole: The ex vivo response was dominated by HLA-C-restricted CMV-specific TCR beta clonotypes, and the single most frequent clonotype in two of eight donors was supplied by these HLA-C-restricted clonotypes. In both this cohort and an independent 352-donor cohort, the cumulative frequency of public TCR beta family members distinguished carriers of CMV infection plus the relevant HLA type.

This sequence originates from a human donor in good health (CMV status not recorded). Some clones in this sample may be carry-over from other donors' samples. This receptor chain uses TRBV5-4 and TRBJ2-5; 8 bases in the junction line up with TRBD1. The material sequenced was PBMCs. The CDR3 amino acid sequence is: CASSQGTGYETQYF. The sequence in DNA is TGTGCCAGCAGCCAAGGGACAGGCTATGAGACCCAGTACTTC.